The sequence of this TCR beta chain was determined in a study of blood T cell repertoires in COVID-19 (dated by TCRdb to 2018 to 2020). Describing the broader study: Samples from collaborators originated in the United States, Italy and Spain and spanned both the acute and convalescent phases of COVID-19. Deeply sampled blood TCRbeta repertoires from subjects exposed to, actively infected with, or recovered from COVID-19 were included in the dataset. The material from the prospective study consisted of cDNA or gDNA derived from T cells, B-cell-depleted T cells, or PBMCs. Where available, HLA class I and class II types were taken from metadata supplied by the sample provider and were not determined by assay-based typing. Samples were obtained from the ongoing ImmuneRACE study (first 160 participants) and from some 1,300 subjects provided by 6 global collaborators. The sample metadata nearly always contained a de-identified subject ID, COVID-19 status, age in years and sex. The repertoires were released in a freely available public database meant as a resource for research on the immune response to SARS-CoV-2.

What the work shows at the level of the full study, not this receptor alone: How much clinical and demographic metadata was included differed by source and by participant, and the metadata was provided uncurated.

Whole blood was collected in K2EDTA tubes by collaborating institutions according to the institutions' own protocols. For TCRbeta analysis, collaborator samples were shipped as frozen whole blood, as isolated PBMCs, or as DNA extracted from either sample type. CDR1 SNHLY and CDR2 FYNNEI were looked up in the germline V gene. Between the V and J ends, shortened by 3 bases and 6 bases respectively, the junction contains 16 bases. Including cysteine and phenylalanine, the CDR3 has 15 amino acids. Here the CDR3 DNA is all that survives: 45 bases in frame from base 1. TCRbeta CDR3 regions were amplified from genomic DNA using the immunoSEQ Assay, a bias-controlled multiplex PCR. In the authors' own workflow: Within the assay, amplification of reference gene primers was used to estimate how many nucleated cells each sample contained. Sequence reads were collapsed and filtered to measure the absolute abundance of every unique TCRbeta CDR3 rearrangement. Productive Simpson clonality was computed per sample as the square root of Simpson's diversity index over productive rearrangements. TCRdb limited this immuneACCESS table to in-frame rearrangements with V and J called. A share of clones is missing; checked studies link under half to unresolved V genes, and the rest is unexplained. V and J calls plus clone size are reproduced from that table; the DNA served to infer D and trimming. A total of about 100,000 clones appear in this sample, about 75% of them only once. Of the sample, about 5.9% is held by the ten largest clones.

Concerning this clone: Its antigen is unknown. Base qualities are not at hand, and no much larger clone is one base apart.

The V and J segments used are TRBV2 and TRBJ2-3; a weak D assignment points to TRBD2 (6 bases agree). The sequencing input was peripheral blood. The sequence was obtained from an elderly man with acute or convalescent COVID-19. DNA sequence: TGTGCCAGCAGTGACCGGGACTGGGCGGGCGATACGCAGTATTTT. It encodes CASSDRDWAGDTQYF.